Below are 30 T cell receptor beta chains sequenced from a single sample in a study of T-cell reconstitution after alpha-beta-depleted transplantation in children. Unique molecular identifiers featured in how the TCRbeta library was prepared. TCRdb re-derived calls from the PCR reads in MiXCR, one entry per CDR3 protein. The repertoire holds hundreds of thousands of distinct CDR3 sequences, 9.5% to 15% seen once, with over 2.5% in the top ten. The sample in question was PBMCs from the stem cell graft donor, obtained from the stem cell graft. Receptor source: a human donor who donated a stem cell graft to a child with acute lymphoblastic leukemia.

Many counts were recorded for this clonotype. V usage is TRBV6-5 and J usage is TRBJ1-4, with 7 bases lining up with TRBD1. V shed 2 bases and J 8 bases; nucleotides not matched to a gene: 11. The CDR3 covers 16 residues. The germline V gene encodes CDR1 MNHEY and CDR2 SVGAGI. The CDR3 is CASSYPGQAGSEKLFF. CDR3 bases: TGTGCCAGCAGTTACCCCGGACAGGCCGGGTCGGAAAAACTGTTTTTT.

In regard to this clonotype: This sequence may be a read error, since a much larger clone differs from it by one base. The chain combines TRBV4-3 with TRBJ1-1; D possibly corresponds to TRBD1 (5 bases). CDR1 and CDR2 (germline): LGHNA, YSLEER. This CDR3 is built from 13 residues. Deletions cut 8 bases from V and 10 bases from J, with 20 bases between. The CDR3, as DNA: TGCGCCAGCGGTTCAACAGGAGGCACGGGAGCTTTCTTT. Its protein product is CASGSTGGTGAFF.

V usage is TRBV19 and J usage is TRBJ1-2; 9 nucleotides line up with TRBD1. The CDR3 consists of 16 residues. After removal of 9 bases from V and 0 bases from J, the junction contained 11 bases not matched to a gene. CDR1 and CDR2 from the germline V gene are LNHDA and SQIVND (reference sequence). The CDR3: CASELGQGVSNYGYTF. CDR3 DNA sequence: TGTGCCAGCGAACTGGGACAGGGCGTTTCTAACTATGGCTACACCTTC.

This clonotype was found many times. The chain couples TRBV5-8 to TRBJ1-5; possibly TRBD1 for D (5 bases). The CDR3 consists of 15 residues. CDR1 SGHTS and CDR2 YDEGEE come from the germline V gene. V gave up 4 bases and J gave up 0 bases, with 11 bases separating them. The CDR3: CASSEGPYSNQPQHF. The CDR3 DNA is TGTGCCAGCAGCGAGGGACCTTATAGCAATCAGCCCCAGCATTTT.

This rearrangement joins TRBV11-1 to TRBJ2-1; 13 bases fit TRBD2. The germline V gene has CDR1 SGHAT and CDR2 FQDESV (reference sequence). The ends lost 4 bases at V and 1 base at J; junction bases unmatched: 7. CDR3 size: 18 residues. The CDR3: CASSSGLAGEWSYNEQFF. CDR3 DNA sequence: TGTGCCAGCAGCTCAGGACTAGCGGGAGAATGGTCCTACAATGAGCAGTTCTTC.

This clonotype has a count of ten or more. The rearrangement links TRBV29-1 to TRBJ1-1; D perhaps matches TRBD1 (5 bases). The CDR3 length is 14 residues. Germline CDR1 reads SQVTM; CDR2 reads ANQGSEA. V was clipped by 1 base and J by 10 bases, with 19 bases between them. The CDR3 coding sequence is TGCAGCGTTGAAGTCCGTGGCAGGGCGTACCCAGCTTTCTTT. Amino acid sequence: CSVEVRGRAYPAFF.

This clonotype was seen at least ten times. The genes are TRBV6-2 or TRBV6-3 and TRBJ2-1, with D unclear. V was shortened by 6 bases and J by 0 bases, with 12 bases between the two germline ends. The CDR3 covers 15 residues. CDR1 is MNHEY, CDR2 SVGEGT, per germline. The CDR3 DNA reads TGTGCCAGCAGCTCGGTCACAGTCTCCTACAATGAGCAGTTCTTC. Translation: CASSSVTVSYNEQFF.

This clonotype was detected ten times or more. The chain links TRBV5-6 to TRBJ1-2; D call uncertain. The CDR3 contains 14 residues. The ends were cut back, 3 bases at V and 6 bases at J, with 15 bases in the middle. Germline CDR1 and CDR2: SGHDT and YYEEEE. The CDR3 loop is CASSSIYRGDGYTF. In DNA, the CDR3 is TGTGCCAGCAGCTCAATCTACCGTGGGGATGGCTACACCTTC.

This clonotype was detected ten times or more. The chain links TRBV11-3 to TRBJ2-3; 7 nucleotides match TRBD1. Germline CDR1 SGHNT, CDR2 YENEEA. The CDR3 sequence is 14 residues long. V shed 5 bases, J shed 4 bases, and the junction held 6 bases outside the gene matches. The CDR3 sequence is CASSHGTVSDTQYF. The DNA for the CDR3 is TGTGCCAGCAGCCACGGGACAGTTTCAGATACGCAGTATTTT.

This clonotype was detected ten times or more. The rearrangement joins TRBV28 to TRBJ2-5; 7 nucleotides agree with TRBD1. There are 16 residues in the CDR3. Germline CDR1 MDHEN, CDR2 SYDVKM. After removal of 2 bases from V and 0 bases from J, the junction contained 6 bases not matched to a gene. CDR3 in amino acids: CASSLRTGDYQETQYF. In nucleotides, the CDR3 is TGTGCCAGCAGTTTACGGACAGGAGATTACCAAGAGACCCAGTACTTC.

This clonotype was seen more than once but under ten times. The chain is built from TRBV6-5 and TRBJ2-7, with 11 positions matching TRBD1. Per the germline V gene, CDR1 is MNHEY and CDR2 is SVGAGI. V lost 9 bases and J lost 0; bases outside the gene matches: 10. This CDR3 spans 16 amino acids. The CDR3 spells CASGQGAHPYSYEQYF. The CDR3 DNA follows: TGTGCCAGTGGACAGGGGGCCCACCCTTACTCCTACGAGCAGTACTTC.

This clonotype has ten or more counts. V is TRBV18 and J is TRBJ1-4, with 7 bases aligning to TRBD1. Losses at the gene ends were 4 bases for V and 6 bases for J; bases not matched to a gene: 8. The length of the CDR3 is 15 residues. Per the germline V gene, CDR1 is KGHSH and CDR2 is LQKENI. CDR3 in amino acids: CASSRSGTEDEKLFF. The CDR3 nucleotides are TGTGCCAGCTCACGTTCCGGGACAGAAGATGAAAAACTGTTTTTT.

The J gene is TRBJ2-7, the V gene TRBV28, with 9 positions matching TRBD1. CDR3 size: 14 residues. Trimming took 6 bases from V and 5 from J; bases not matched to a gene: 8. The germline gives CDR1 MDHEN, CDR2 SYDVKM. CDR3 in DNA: TGTGCCAGCAGCAAGGACAGGGGTTACGACGAGCAGTACTTC. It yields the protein CASSKDRGYDEQYF.

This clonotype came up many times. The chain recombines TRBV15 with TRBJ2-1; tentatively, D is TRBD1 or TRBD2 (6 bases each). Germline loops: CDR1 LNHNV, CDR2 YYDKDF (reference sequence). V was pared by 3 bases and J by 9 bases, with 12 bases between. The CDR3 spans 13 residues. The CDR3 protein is CATSRSGAGEQFF. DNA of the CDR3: TGTGCCACCAGCAGGTCGGGGGCGGGTGAGCAGTTCTTC.

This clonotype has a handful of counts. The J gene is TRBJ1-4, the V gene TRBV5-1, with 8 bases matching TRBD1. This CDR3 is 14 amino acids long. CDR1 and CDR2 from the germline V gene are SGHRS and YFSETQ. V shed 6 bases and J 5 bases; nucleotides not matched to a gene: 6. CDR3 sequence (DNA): TGCGCCAGCACCCGGGACAGGTGGAATGAAAAACTGTTTTTT. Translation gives CASTRDRWNEKLFF.

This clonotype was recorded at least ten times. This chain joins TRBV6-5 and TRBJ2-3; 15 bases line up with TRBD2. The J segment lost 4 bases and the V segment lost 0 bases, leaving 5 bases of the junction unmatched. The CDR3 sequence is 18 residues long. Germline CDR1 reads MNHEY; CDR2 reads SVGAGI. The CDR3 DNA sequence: TGTGCCAGCAGTTACTCCTGGACTAGCGGGGGGGCCTCAGATACGCAGTATTTT. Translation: CASSYSWTSGGASDTQYF.

CDR3 DNA: TGTGCCAGCAGATTCGCAGAACCACTTTACGGGGCTTTCTTT. This sequence encodes CASRFAEPLYGAFF. The genes are TRBV28 and TRBJ1-1; D is uncertain. The CDR3 runs to 14 residues. CDR1 MDHEN and CDR2 SYDVKM come from the germline V gene. V dropped 6 bases and J dropped 11 bases, with 22 bases sitting between them. The variable domain in full, completed from reference TRBV28 and TRBJ1-1, reads DVKVTQSSRYLVKRTGEKVFLECVQDMDHENMFWYRQDPGLGLRLIYFSYDVKMKEKGDIPEGYSVSREKKERFSLILESASTNQTSMYLCASRFAEPLYGAFFGQGTRLTVV.

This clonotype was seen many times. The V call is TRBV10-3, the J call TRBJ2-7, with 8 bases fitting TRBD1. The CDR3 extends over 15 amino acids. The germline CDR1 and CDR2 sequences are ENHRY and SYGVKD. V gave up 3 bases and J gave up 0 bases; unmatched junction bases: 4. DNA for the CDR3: TGTGCCATCAGTGACCCAGGGGGCGCCTCCTACGAGCAGTACTTC. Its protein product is CAISDPGGASYEQYF.

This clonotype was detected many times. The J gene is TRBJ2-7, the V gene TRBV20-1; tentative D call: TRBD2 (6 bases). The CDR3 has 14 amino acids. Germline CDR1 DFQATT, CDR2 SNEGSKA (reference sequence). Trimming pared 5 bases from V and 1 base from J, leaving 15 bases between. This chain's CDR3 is CSAALTSLSYEQYF. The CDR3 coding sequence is TGCAGTGCTGCCCTGACTAGTCTTTCCTACGAGCAGTACTTC.

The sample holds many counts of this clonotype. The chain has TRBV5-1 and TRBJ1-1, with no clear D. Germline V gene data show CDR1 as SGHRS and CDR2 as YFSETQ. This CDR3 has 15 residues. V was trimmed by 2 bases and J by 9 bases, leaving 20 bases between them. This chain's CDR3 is CASSLTLDPTRKAFF. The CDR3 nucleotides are TGCGCCAGCAGCTTAACCCTCGACCCCACAAGAAAAGCTTTCTTT.

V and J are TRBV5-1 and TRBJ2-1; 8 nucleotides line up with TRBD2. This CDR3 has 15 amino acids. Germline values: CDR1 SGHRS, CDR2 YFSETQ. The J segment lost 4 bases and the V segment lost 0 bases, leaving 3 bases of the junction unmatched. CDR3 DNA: TGCGCCAGCAGCTTGGCGGGAGGGGAGTACAATGAGCAGTTCTTC. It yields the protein CASSLAGGEYNEQFF.

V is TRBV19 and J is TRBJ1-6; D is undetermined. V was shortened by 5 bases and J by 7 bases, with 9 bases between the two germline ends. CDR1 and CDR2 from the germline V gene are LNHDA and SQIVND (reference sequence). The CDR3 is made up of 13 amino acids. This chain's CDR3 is CASSPRLNSPLHF. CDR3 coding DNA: TGTGCCAGTAGTCCACGACTGAATTCACCCCTCCACTTT.

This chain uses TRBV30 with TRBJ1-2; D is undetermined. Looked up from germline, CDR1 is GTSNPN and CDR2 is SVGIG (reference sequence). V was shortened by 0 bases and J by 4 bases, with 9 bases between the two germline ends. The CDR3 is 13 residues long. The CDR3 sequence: CAWSVQSIYGYTF. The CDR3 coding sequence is TGTGCCTGGAGTGTACAAAGTATCTATGGCTACACCTTC.

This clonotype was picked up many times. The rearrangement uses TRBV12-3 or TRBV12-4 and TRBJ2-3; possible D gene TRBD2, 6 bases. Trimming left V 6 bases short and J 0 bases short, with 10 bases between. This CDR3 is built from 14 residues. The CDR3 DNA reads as TGTGCCAGCAGACCAGGGACTAGCACAGATACGCAGTATTTT. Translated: CASRPGTSTDTQYF.

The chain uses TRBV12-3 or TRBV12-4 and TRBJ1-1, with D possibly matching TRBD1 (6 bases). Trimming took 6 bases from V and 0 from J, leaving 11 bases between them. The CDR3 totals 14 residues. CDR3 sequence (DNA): TGTGCCAGCAGGGGGGGGGGCATGAACACTGAAGCTTTCTTT. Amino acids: CASRGGGMNTEAFF.

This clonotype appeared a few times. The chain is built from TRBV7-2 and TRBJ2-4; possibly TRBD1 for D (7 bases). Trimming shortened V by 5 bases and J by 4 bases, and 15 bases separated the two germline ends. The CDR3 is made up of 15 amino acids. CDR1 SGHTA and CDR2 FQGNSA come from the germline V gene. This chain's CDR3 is CASSVLTGRKNIQYF. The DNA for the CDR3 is TGTGCCAGCAGCGTGTTGACAGGGAGGAAAAACATTCAGTACTTC.

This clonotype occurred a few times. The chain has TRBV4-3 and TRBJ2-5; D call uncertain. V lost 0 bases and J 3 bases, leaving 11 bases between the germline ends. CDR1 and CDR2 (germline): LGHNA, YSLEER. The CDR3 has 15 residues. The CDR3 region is CASSQDIGWKETQYF. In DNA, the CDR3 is TGCGCCAGCAGCCAAGATATCGGCTGGAAAGAGACCCAGTACTTC.

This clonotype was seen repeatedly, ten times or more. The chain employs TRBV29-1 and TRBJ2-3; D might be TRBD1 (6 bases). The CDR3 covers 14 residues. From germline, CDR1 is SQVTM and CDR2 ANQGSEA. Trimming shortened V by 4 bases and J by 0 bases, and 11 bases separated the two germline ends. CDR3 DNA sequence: TGCAGCGTTGGCCGGACAGCCAGCACAGATACGCAGTATTTT. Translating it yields CSVGRTASTDTQYF.

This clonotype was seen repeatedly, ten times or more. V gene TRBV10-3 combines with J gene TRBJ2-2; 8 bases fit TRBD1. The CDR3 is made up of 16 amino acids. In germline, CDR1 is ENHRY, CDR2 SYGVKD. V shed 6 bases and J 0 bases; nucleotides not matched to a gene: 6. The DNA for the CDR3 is TGTGCCATCAGCTCCGCAGGGGGCTCGAACACCGGGGAGCTGTTTTTT. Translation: CAISSAGGSNTGELFF.

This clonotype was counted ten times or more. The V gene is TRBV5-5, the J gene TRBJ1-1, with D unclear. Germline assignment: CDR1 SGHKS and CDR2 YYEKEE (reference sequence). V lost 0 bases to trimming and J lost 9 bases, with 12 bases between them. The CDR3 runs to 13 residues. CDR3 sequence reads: CASSLARPSQAFF. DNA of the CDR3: TGTGCCAGCAGCTTGGCCCGACCTAGCCAAGCTTTCTTT.